These 17 T cell receptor beta chains were all obtained from the same sample, sequenced in a study of cytomegalovirus exposure and HLA in healthy donors. Researchers ran the PCR with 60 Vbeta and 13 Jbeta primers. This table comes from immunoSEQ multiplex PCR, and its TCRdb copy is limited to in-frame clones, with some not included. Of roughly 100,000 clones listed, 74% are singletons. Input material: PBMCs. The receptor set was obtained from a man over 45 in good health and CMV-seropositive.

J is TRBJ2-3 and V is TRBV5-6, with TRBD2 matching over 10 bases. The CDR3 runs to 16 residues. Per the germline V gene, CDR1 is SGHDT and CDR2 is YYEEEE. V lost 2 bases, J lost 0 bases, and 3 bases stayed unmatched. For the CDR3, the DNA is TGTGCCAGCAGCTTCCGACTAGCGGGTAGCACAGATACGCAGTATTTT. Protein sequence: CASSFRLAGSTDTQYF.

This clone was detected a few times. Relative to the germline gene, one junction end is altered; a read error may explain this. The chain combines TRBV5-1 with TRBJ2-6; D is unclear. The germline gives CDR1 SGHRS, CDR2 YFSETQ. The CDR3 length is 15 residues. The CDR3 DNA follows: TGTGCCAGCAGCTTGGGTCTCTCTGGGGCCAACGTCCTGACTTTC. Protein: CASSLGLSGANVLTF.

This clone was found a few times. The chain joins TRBV21-1 to TRBJ1-3; TRBD1, as called in the table, went unchecked against the DNA. TRBV21-1 is marked as a pseudogene. The CDR3 has 15 residues. The CDR3 bases are TGTGCCAGTGAGTATGGACAGATCTCTGGAAACACCATATATTTT. Translation gives CASEYGQISGNTIYF.

This clone was seen a handful of times. As DNA, the CDR3 is TGTGCCGCCGGGGAAAACGCCAAAGACGGCTACACCTTC. This codes for CAAGENAKDGYTF. The V gene is TRBV18, the J gene TRBJ1-2; D call uncertain. Germline V CDR1 and CDR2: KGHSH, LQKENI. V shed 11 bases and J shed 8 bases, with 21 bases lying between them. The CDR3 has 13 residues.

The CDR3 sequence: CASTRTGGGNEQFF. As DNA, the CDR3 is TGTGCCAGTACTAGGACAGGGGGAGGTAATGAGCAGTTCTTC. The chain is built from TRBV19 and TRBJ2-1; 10 nucleotides match TRBD1. CDR1 LNHDA and CDR2 SQIVND come from the germline V gene (reference sequence). The length of the CDR3 is 14 residues. The junction had 7 bases not matched to a gene; V was cut back by 7 bases and J by 7 bases.

CDR3 DNA: TGTGCCAGCAGTGATGTGGTTAGCGGTGAGCAGTTCTTC. It is translated as CASSDVVSGEQFF. This chain uses TRBV6-1 with TRBJ2-1; tentative D call: TRBD2 (6 bases). The length of the CDR3 is 13 residues. In germline, CDR1 is MNHNS, CDR2 SASEGT. Trimming removed 3 bases from V and 9 bases from J, with 12 bases in between.

The chain is built from TRBV7-3 and TRBJ2-1, with 8 bases matching TRBD2. This CDR3 region has 17 residues. Germline V gene lookup returns CDR1 SGHTA and CDR2 FQGTGA. V shed 2 bases and J 1 base; nucleotides not matched to a gene: 7. DNA of the CDR3: TGTGCCAGCAGCTTAGGCGTCGGGAGGGCGTCCTACAATGAGCAGTTCTTC. Its translation: CASSLGVGRASYNEQFF.

This clone has only a few counts. This sequence joins TRBV2 and TRBJ1-1; D gene uncertain. The CDR3 extends over 14 amino acids. From germline, CDR1 is SNHLY and CDR2 FYNNEI. Trimming left V 6 bases short and J 3 bases short, with 14 bases between. Here the CDR3 reads CASRDSGGDTEAFF. DNA of the CDR3: TGTGCCAGCAGAGATTCAGGAGGAGACACTGAAGCTTTCTTT.

This clone was detected a few times. V usage is TRBV7-2 and J usage is TRBJ1-2; TRBD1 aligns across 9 bases. V was clipped by 6 bases and J by 7 bases; unmatched bases: 15. Germline V gene sequence: CDR1 SGHTA, CDR2 FQGNSA. This CDR3 has 16 amino acids. The CDR3 protein is CASSKVGRTGGSGYTF. In DNA, the CDR3 is TGTGCCAGCAGTAAGGTGGGGAGAACAGGGGGCTCTGGCTACACCTTC.

The chain recombines TRBV28 with TRBJ2-7; 9 nucleotides match TRBD1. The CDR3 is 16 residues long. CDR1 MDHEN and CDR2 SYDVKM come from the germline V gene. J gave up 4 bases and V 2 bases, and 9 bases lay outside the gene matches. The CDR3 DNA reads as TGTGCCAGCAGTTTACCCCCCGGACAGGGGAGATACGAGCAGTACTTC. Its translation: CASSLPPGQGRYEQYF.

This clone was picked up a small number of times. The gene calls are TRBV5-5 and TRBJ2-1; perhaps TRBD1 as D (6 bases). Looked up from germline, CDR1 is SGHKS and CDR2 is YYEKEE (reference sequence). With 0 bases removed from V and 2 bases from J, the gap between germline ends came to 9 bases. The CDR3 covers 15 residues. The CDR3 DNA is TGTGCCAGCAGCTTGGAAGGACAGACCTACAATGAGCAGTTCTTC. Its protein product is CASSLEGQTYNEQFF.

The CDR3 loop reads CAISGGNLENTIYF. The CDR3 DNA reads TGTGCCATCAGCGGGGGTAACTTGGAAAACACCATATATTTT. This rearrangement joins TRBV10-3 to TRBJ1-3; D might be TRBD1 (5 bases). Per germline, CDR1 ENHRY and CDR2 SYGVKD. The ends were cut back, 6 bases at V and 6 bases at J, with 15 bases in the middle. The length of the CDR3 is 14 residues.

This rearrangement joins TRBV5-1 to TRBJ1-1; 8 nucleotides align to TRBD1. This CDR3 is built from 15 residues. V shed 2 bases, J shed 1 base, and the junction held 4 bases outside the gene matches. The germline V gene encodes CDR1 SGHRS and CDR2 YFSETQ. The CDR3 protein is CASSLTGGGNTEAFF. The CDR3 bases are TGCGCCAGCAGCTTAACAGGGGGGGGGAACACTGAAGCTTTCTTT.

V usage is TRBV7-8 and J usage is TRBJ1-2; D is possibly TRBD1 (5 bases). Germline loops: CDR1 SGHVS, CDR2 FQNEAQ. Trimming removed 1 base at V and 8 bases at J, with 11 bases between. The CDR3 is 13 amino acids. The CDR3 sequence is CASSLVGVGGYTF. The CDR3 DNA reads TGTGCCAGCAGCTTAGTAGGGGTAGGCGGCTACACCTTC.

The chain recombines TRBV15 with TRBJ2-7; 9 nucleotides agree with TRBD1. V gave up 2 bases and J gave up 7 bases; unmatched junction bases: 9. CDR3 length equals 15 residues. From germline, CDR1 is LNHNV and CDR2 YYDKDF (reference sequence). The CDR3: CATSRYPGTGSEQYF. As DNA, the CDR3 is TGTGCCACCAGCAGATATCCCGGGACAGGGTCTGAGCAGTACTTC.

This clone was seen more than once but under ten times. The chain carries TRBV29-1 and TRBJ2-1; D may be TRBD1 (5 bases). Looked up from germline, CDR1 is SQVTM and CDR2 is ANQGSEA. V gave up 5 bases and J gave up 8 bases, with 13 bases separating them. The CDR3 extends over 12 amino acids. The DNA for the CDR3 is TGCAGCGTTATGCAGGGTGGGGATGAGCAGTTCTTC. Encoded protein: CSVMQGGDEQFF.

The rearrangement links TRBV5-5 to TRBJ1-2; 7 nucleotides line up with TRBD1. The CDR3 has 16 amino acids. J lost 4 bases, V lost 4 bases, and 13 bases had no gene match. CDR1 and CDR2 (germline): SGHKS, YYEKEE (reference sequence). The CDR3 reads CASSQGQGQTLYGYTF. DNA of the CDR3: TGTGCCAGCAGCCAGGGGCAGGGACAGACCCTCTATGGCTACACCTTC.